A selection of T cell receptor beta chains follows, all from one sample in a study of vaccination effects on CD4 cells after COVID-19. Sequenced by immunoSEQ multiplex PCR; TCRdb stores in-frame clones only, minus some. The sample has some 68,000 clones, around 75% seen once. These receptors are not linked to any known antigen. The source was CD4+ T cells from PBMCs cultured with HCoV-OC43 spike peptides, collected before COVID-19 vaccination. The receptors stem from a human donor who received a COVID-19 vaccine. Each CDR3 is given with its conserved first and last residue. Fields, in order: V gene, J gene, CDR3 protein.

>TRBV19|TRBJ1-5
CASSIEFSNQPQHF
>TRBV6-6|TRBJ1-5
CASSYSSGGGGQPQHF
>TRBV18|TRBJ2-1
CASSPLAGKQFF
>TRBV24-1|TRBJ2-2
CATSDVQGSNTGELFF
>TRBV18|TRBJ2-3
CASSMGAAGSSSDTQYF
>TRBV21-1|TRBJ1-1
CASSNSQGLAEAFF
>TRBV7-2|TRBJ1-1
CASSLAVGGEAFF
>TRBV5-4|TRBJ2-5
CASSSRQGASQTQYF
>TRBV29-1|TRBJ1-1
CSVEDRGGTEAFF
>TRBV10-3|TRBJ2-1
CAIRDGPYNEQFF
>TRBV7-8|TRBJ2-3
CASSMIGTSLVDTQYF
>TRBV5-5|TRBJ1-3
CASSFGGAMGGNTIYF
>TRBV7-9|TRBJ1-2
CASSAGTGMGLGGYTF
>TRBV24-1|TRBJ1-4
CATSERGQPNEKLFF
>TRBV30|TRBJ1-2
CAWSQSTGNGYTF
>TRBV4-1|TRBJ1-5
CASREDLGNQPQHF
>TRBV28|TRBJ1-6
CASTSGLRSPLHF
>TRBV24-1|TRBJ2-3
CATSGSTRTDTQYF
>TRBV24-1|TRBJ2-3
CATSVTSTSTDTQYF
>TRBV6-2/TRBV6-3|TRBJ1-5
CASSYPMGTENQPQHF
>TRBV9|TRBJ2-5
CASSVEGGRALTQYF
>TRBV5-1|TRBJ1-1
CASSPGQGWRSEAFF
>TRBV7-2|TRBJ1-2
CASSLEFGANYGYTF
>TRBV4-3|TRBJ2-1
CASSLPGLGNEQFF
>TRBV6-5|TRBJ1-2
CASSYLADRRSGYTF
>TRBV7-2|TRBJ1-1
CASSRTGGTEAFF
>TRBV5-1|TRBJ2-5
CASSPGAGGEETQYF
>TRBV28|TRBJ1-4
CASSTGQFEKLFF
>TRBV29-1|TRBJ2-3
CSVRQGWIDTQYF
>TRBV5-1|TRBJ2-1
CASKLVASSYNEQFF
>TRBV15|TRBJ1-6
CATSRRSSGTGGSPLHF
>TRBV5-1|TRBJ2-5
CASSLRGHRQETQYF
>TRBV5-6|TRBJ2-1
CASSLRVGQGDYNEQFF
>TRBV6-5|TRBJ1-1
CASNNRGNTEAFF
>TRBV24-1|TRBJ2-1
CATSDFAYNEQFF
>TRBV18|TRBJ2-3
CASSPQDRTDTQYF
>TRBV5-1|TRBJ2-1
CASSLPGDEQFF
>TRBV5-5|TRBJ2-3
CASSLITGITDTQYF
>TRBV12-5|TRBJ1-5
CASGREGSQPQHF
>TRBV5-1|TRBJ2-2
CASNREQGIYGELFF